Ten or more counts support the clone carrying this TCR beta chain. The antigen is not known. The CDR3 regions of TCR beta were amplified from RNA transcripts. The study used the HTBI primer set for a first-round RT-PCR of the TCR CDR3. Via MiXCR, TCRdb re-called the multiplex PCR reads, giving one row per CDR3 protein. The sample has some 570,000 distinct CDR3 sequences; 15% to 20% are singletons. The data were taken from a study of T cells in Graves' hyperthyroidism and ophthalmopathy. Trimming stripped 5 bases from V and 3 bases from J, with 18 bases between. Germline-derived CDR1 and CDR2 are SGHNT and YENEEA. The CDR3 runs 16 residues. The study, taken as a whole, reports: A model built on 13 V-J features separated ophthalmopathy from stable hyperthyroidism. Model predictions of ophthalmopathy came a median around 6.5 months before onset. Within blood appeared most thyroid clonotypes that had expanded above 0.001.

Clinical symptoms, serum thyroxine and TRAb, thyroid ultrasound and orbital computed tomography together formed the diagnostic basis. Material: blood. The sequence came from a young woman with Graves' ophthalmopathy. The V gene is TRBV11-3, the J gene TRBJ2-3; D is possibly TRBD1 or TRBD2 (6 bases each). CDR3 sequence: CASSKAKGGMTDTQYF. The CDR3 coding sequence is TGTGCCAGCAGCAAGGCCAAGGGGGGCATGACAGATACGCAGTATTTT.